This TCR beta chain was identified during a study of blood T cell repertoires in COVID-19. At the level of the study: Collection of acute and convalescent COVID-19 samples took place in the United States, Italy and Spain. Nucleic acid was either cDNA or gDNA, and it came from T cells, B-cell-depleted T cells, or PBMCs.

Membership in each cohort depended on participant-reported clinical history. Authors' methods: From reference gene primer amplification, estimates of nucleated cell counts were derived. Assay used: immunoSEQ multiplex PCR; TCRdb lists only in-frame clones, some missing. V and J calls and clone size are those listed in that table; D and trimming were worked out from the DNA. The sample has about 130,000 clones, around 83% seen once. Losses at the gene ends were 0 bases for V and 4 bases for J; bases not matched to a gene: 13. Germline values: CDR1 SQVTM, CDR2 ANQGSEA. This CDR3 comprises 17 residues. This clone occurred a few times.

This TCR was recovered from a man aged 25-45 years who had recovered from COVID-19. Material: PBMCs or T cells enriched from blood (not recorded which). V gene TRBV29-1 combines with J gene TRBJ2-3; 7 bases match TRBD1. CDR3 loop: CSVEDPYDTGAPDTQYF. The CDR3 DNA sequence: TGCAGCGTTGAAGATCCGTATGACACAGGGGCTCCAGATACGCAGTATTTT.